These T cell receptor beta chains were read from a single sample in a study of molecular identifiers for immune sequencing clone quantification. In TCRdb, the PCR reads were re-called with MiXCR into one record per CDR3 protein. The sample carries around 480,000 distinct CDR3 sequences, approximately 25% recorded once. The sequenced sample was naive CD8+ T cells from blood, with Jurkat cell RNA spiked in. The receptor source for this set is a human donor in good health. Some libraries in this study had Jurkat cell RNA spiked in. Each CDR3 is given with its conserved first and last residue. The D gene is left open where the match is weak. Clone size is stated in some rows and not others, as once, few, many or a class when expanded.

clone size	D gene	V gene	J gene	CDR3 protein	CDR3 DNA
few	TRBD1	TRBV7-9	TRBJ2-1	CASSPTSGDRGYHEQFF	TGTGCCAGCAGCCCGACGTCCGGGGACAGGGGGTATCATGAGCAGTTCTTC
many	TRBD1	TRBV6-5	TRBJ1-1	CASSYGTANTEAFF	TGCGCCAGCAGCTATGGGACAGCCAACACTGAAGCTTTCTTT
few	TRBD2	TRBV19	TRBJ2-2	CASSMGGRPNTGELFF	TGTGCCAGTAGTATGGGCGGGAGGCCGAACACCGGGGAGCTGTTTTTT
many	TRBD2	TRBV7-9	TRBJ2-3	CASSPGLASTDTQYF	TGTGCCAGCAGCCCGGGACTAGCTAGCACAGATACGCAGTATTTT
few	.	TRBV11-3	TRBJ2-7	CASSSSDSYEQYF	TGTGCCAGCAGCTCCAGCGATAGCTACGAGCAGTACTTC
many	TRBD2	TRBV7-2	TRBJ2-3	CASSTVAGWADTQYF	TGTGCCAGCAGCACCGTAGCGGGGTGGGCAGATACGCAGTATTTT
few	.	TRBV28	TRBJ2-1	CASSFRGLHNEQFF	TGTGCCAGCAGTTTCCGGGGGCTCCACAATGAGCAGTTCTTC
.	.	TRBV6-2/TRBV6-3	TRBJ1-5	CASSYSGFLYQPQHF	TGTGCCAGCAGTTACTCGGGGTTTCTTTATCAGCCCCAGCATTTT
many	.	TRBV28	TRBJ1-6	CASLHGGGSPLHF	TGTGCCAGCCTCCACGGGGGCGGCTCACCCCTCCACTTT
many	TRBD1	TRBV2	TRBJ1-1	CASRDRGGLAFF	TGTGCCAGCCGCGACAGGGGCGGGTTGGCTTTCTTT
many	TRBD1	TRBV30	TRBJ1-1	CAWIEDRASEAFF	TGTGCCTGGATCGAGGACAGGGCGTCTGAAGCTTTCTTT
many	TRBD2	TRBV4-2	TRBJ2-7	CASSQVPGGIYEQYF	TGTGCCAGCAGCCAAGTCCCGGGGGGTATCTACGAGCAGTACTTC
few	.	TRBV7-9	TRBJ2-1	CASSPLRGEQFF	TGTGCCAGCAGTCCCCTTCGGGGTGAGCAGTTCTTC
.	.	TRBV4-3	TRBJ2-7	CASSQDRGGDKYEQYF	TGCGCCAGCAGCCAAGATCGTGGAGGGGACAAATACGAGCAGTACTTC
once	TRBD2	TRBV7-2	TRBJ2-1	CATGSGGASHNEQFF	TGTGCCACGGGATCGGGGGGGGCTAGCCACAATGAGCAGTTCTTC
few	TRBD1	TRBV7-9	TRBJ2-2	CASTSGQTNTGELFF	TGTGCCAGCACCTCGGGACAGACGAACACCGGGGAGCTGTTTTTT
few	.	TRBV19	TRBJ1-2	CASSPYNYGYTF	TGTGCCAGTAGCCCCTACAACTATGGCTACACCTTC
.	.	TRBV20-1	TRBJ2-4	CSARGRRDADVAKNIQYF	TGCAGTGCGAGGGGACGGCGGGATGCTGATGTCGCCAAAAACATTCAGTACTTC
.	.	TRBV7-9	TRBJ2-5	CASSNGETQYF	TGTGCCAGCAGTAATGGTGAGACCCAGTACTTC
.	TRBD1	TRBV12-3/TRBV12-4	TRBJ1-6	CASSLTGHSGSSLHF	TGTGCCAGCAGTCTGACAGGGCATAGCGGGTCATCCCTCCACTTT
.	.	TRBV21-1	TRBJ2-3	CASSKICEDTQYF	TGTGCCAGCAGCAAAATCTGTGAAGATACGCAGTATTTT
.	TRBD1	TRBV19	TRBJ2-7	CASSISGTGYEQYF	TGTGCCAGTAGTATATCCGGGACAGGCTACGAGCAGTACTTC
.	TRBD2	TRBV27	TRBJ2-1	CATSFSGRGGEQFF	TGTGCCACCTCGTTTAGCGGGAGGGGGGGTGAGCAGTTCTTC
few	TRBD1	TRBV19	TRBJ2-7	CASSIATGESYEQYF	TGTGCCAGTAGTATAGCGACAGGGGAGTCCTACGAGCAGTACTTC
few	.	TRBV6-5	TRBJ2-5	CASTQGETQYF	TGTGCCAGCACCCAAGGGGAGACCCAGTACTTC
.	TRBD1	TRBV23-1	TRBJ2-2	CASSQRHHRGNTGELFF	TGCGCCAGCAGCCAGCGCCATCACAGGGGAAACACCGGGGAGCTGTTTTTT
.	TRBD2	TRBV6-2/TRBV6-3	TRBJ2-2	CASRITRLAGGLNAGELFF	TGTGCCAGCAGAATTACACGGCTAGCGGGAGGACTGAACGCCGGGGAGCTGTTTTTT
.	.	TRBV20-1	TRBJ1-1	CSARRMENTEAFF	TGCAGTGCTAGACGTATGGAGAACACTGAAGCTTTCTTT
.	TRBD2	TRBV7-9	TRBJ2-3	CASSFPRLAGGTDTQYF	TGTGCCAGCAGCTTCCCGAGACTAGCGGGGGGCACAGATACGCAGTATTTT
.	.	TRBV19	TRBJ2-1	CASSPGPMNSYNEQFF	TGTGCCAGTAGCCCAGGACCGATGAACTCCTACAATGAGCAGTTCTTC
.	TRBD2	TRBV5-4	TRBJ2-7	CASSLGLAGPGGREQYF	TGTGCCAGCAGCTTAGGACTAGCGGGCCCAGGGGGAAGGGAGCAGTACTTC
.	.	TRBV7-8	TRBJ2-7	CASTSPGGSYEQYF	TGTGCCAGCACCTCACCCGGTGGATCCTACGAGCAGTACTTC
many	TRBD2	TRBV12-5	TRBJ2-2	CASGDSGENTGELFF	TGTGCTAGTGGCGATAGCGGGGAGAACACCGGGGAGCTGTTTTTT
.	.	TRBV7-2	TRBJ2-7	CARSLDTGEQYF	TGTGCCCGCAGCTTAGATACGGGAGAGCAGTACTTC
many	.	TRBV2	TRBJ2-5	CASTLRLRDFQYQETQYF	TGTGCCAGCACCCTCCGACTACGGGACTTCCAGTACCAAGAGACCCAGTACTTC
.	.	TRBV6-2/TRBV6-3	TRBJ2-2	CASRYRETNTGELLF	TGTGCCAGCAGGTACAGGGAAACGAACACCGGGGAGCTGCTTTTT